This record looks at one T cell receptor (beta chain) sequence and its context. What it binds is unknown. This sample is drawn from a study of T cell responses to AZD1222 COVID-19 vaccine. Across the study: Whether given at about 4 or about 12 weeks, second doses were pooled.

This CDR3 is 14 amino acids long. Trimming stripped 4 bases from V and 5 bases from J, with 14 bases between. CDR1 MDHEN and CDR2 SYDVKM come from the germline V gene. Clones were read by immunoSEQ multiplex PCR, and TCRdb kept only the in-frame ones, dropping some. The sample contains around 100,000 clones, about 92% of which appear only once. Study-level points and caveats: Compared with day 0, the breadth and depth of the Spike-specific TCR repertoire rose significantly after two doses of AZD1222. Clonal diversity may have been underestimated in mostly white British donors. Sampled repertoires all dated from after the peak T cell response.

This clonotype was sampled from an adult in good health. The rearrangement links TRBV28 to TRBJ1-2, with D uncertain. The specimen was peripheral blood, collected on day 0 of AZD1222 vaccination. This chain's CDR3 is CASSSGPSLYGYTF. The CDR3 DNA is TGTGCCAGCAGTTCAGGACCGTCCCTTTATGGCTACACCTTC.